Each of the 27 T cell receptor beta chains below was sequenced from the same sample in a study of cytomegalovirus exposure and HLA in healthy donors. Both 60 Vbeta primers and 13 Jbeta primers went into the PCR. Sequencing used immunoSEQ multiplex PCR; TCRdb keeps in-frame clones, though not all of them. The data contain roughly 100,000 clones, over 70% of them seen just once; the ten biggest clones take up 1% to 1.5%. The sample was PBMCs. The receptor set was obtained from a man aged 35-49 years in good health and CMV-seronegative.

This clone was seen only a few times. This chain joins TRBV4-2 and TRBJ1-4; no reliable D call. Trimming left V 1 base short and J 8 bases short, with 8 bases between. The CDR3 is made up of 13 amino acids. Per the germline V gene, CDR1 is LGHNA and CDR2 is YNFKEQ. The CDR3 DNA is TGTGCCAGCAGCCAAGCGGCAGGCGAAAAACTGTTTTTT. As protein: CASSQAAGEKLFF.

This clone appeared a few times. This chain links TRBV5-1 with TRBJ2-2; 8 bases fit TRBD2. Germline-derived CDR1 and CDR2 are SGHRS and YFSETQ. Losses at the gene ends were 4 bases for V and 1 base for J; bases not matched to a gene: 12. The CDR3 consists of 18 residues. DNA of the CDR3: TGCGCCAGCAGCCCAGGGATACTACTAGCGGTGAACACCGGGGAGCTGTTTTTT. Its translation is CASSPGILLAVNTGELFF.

The chain's CDR3 is CASSTPTDIGELFF. The CDR3 region has the DNA TGTGCCAGCTCGACCCCGACAGACATCGGGGAGCTGTTTTTT. V and J are TRBV18 and TRBJ2-2; tentative D call: TRBD1 (5 bases). V was trimmed by 6 bases and J by 7 bases, leaving 15 bases between them. The germline V gene encodes CDR1 KGHSH and CDR2 LQKENI. This CDR3 contains 14 residues. The full variable domain, rest sourced from reference TRBV18 and TRBJ2-2, is NAGVMQNPRHLVRRRGQEARLRCSPMKGHSHVYWYRQLPEEGLKFMVYLQKENIIDESGMPKERFSAEFPKEGPSILRIQQVVRGDSAAYFCASSTPTDIGELFFGEGSRLTVL.

The chain joins TRBV9 to TRBJ2-3; 14 bases are a match to TRBD2. Germline lookup yields CDR1 SGDLS and CDR2 YYNGEE. V gave up 0 bases and J gave up 4 bases; unmatched junction bases: 13. CDR3 length: 20 amino acids. The CDR3 loop is CASSVDLSTGLAGAPDTQYF. In nucleotides, the CDR3 is TGTGCCAGCAGCGTAGACCTTTCAACGGGACTAGCGGGAGCCCCAGATACGCAGTATTTT.

The chain recombines TRBV27 with TRBJ1-2; D is uncertain. Germline CDR1 and CDR2: MNHEY and SMNVEV (reference sequence). Deletions cut 0 bases from V and 2 bases from J, with 4 bases between. The CDR3 totals 13 residues. CDR3 in DNA: TGTGCCAGCAGTTTATCGGAGAACTATGGCTACACCTTC. Its protein is CASSLSENYGYTF.

This clone was seen once. V is TRBV28 and J is TRBJ2-7; 7 bases line up with TRBD2. Germline V gene lookup returns CDR1 MDHEN and CDR2 SYDVKM. V gave up 3 bases and J gave up 3 bases; unmatched junction bases: 2. This CDR3 spans 13 amino acids. In DNA form, the CDR3 reads TGTGCCAGCAGTTTGGGGGGGAACTACGAGCAGTACTTC. Its protein product is CASSLGGNYEQYF.

This sequence joins TRBV28 and TRBJ2-1, with a weak D call TRBD1 (6 bases). CDR3 length: 15 amino acids. The germline V gene encodes CDR1 MDHEN and CDR2 SYDVKM. Between the trimmed V and J ends, which lost 5 bases and 3 bases, there was a span of 14 bases. CDR3 protein: CASSPVQGYYNEQFF. For the CDR3, the DNA is TGTGCCAGCAGTCCAGTCCAGGGGTACTACAATGAGCAGTTCTTC. Complete variable domain (other parts from reference TRBV28 and TRBJ2-1): DVKVTQSSRYLVKRTGEKVFLECVQDMDHENMFWYRQDPGLGLRLIYFSYDVKMKEKGDIPEGYSVSREKKERFSLILESASTNQTSMYLCASSPVQGYYNEQFFGPGTRLTVL.

This clone was detected once. The J gene is TRBJ2-1, the V gene TRBV5-4; TRBD2 aligns across 10 bases. CDR3 size: 16 residues. Germline V gene data show CDR1 as SGHNT and CDR2 as YYREEE (reference sequence). V dropped 0 bases and J dropped 2; count of bases not matched to a gene: 2. The CDR3 is CASSLAGTSAYNEQFF. As DNA, the CDR3 is TGTGCCAGCAGCTTGGCAGGGACTAGCGCCTACAATGAGCAGTTCTTC. The full variable domain, its missing parts supplied by reference TRBV5-4 and TRBJ2-1, is ETGVTQSPTHLIKTRGQQVTLRCSSQSGHNTVSWYQQALGQGPQFIFQYYREEENGRGNFPPRFSGLQFPNYSSELNVNALELDDSALYLCASSLAGTSAYNEQFFGPGTRLTVL.

The chain carries TRBV18 and TRBJ2-5; possible D gene TRBD2, 5 bases. The CDR3 sequence is 14 residues long. The germline V and J ends were trimmed by 2 bases and 0 bases, with 7 bases remaining between them. CDR1 and CDR2 (germline): KGHSH, LQKENI. The CDR3 reads CASSPREYQETQYF. For the CDR3, the DNA is TGTGCCAGCTCACCAAGGGAGTACCAAGAGACCCAGTACTTC.

The V and J genes are TRBV4-2 and TRBJ1-2, with 8 positions matching TRBD1. The CDR3 runs to 15 residues. With 0 bases clipped from V and 4 bases from J, the junction kept 4 bases outside the gene matches. Germline V gene data show CDR1 as LGHNA and CDR2 as YNFKEQ. The CDR3 loop reads CASSQDRGTGYGYTF. The CDR3 nucleotides read TGTGCCAGCAGCCAAGATAGGGGGACAGGCTATGGCTACACCTTC.

The V gene is TRBV4-2, the J gene TRBJ2-7; D uncertain. Germline-derived CDR1 and CDR2 are LGHNA and YNFKEQ. Trimming pared 1 base from V and 2 bases from J, leaving 12 bases between. This CDR3 contains 15 residues. CDR3 residues: CASSQGKGGAYEQYF. The CDR3 DNA is TGTGCCAGCAGCCAAGGTAAAGGCGGAGCCTACGAGCAGTACTTC.

This chain links TRBV5-4 with TRBJ2-7; D uncertain. From germline, CDR1 is SGHNT and CDR2 YYREEE (reference sequence). Trimming took 0 bases from V and 0 from J, leaving 10 bases between them. The CDR3 is 15 residues long. DNA for the CDR3: TGTGCCAGCAGCTTGGACGGTATCCCCTCCTACGAGCAGTACTTC. This sequence encodes CASSLDGIPSYEQYF.

This chain's CDR3 is CASSLGTVMNTEAFF. In DNA, the CDR3 is TGCGCCAGCAGCTTAGGGACAGTAATGAACACTGAAGCTTTCTTT. The chain couples TRBV5-1 to TRBJ1-1, with TRBD1 identical over 7 bases. Germline CDR1 and CDR2: SGHRS and YFSETQ. V gave up 2 bases and J gave up 0 bases; unmatched junction bases: 4. The CDR3 extends over 15 amino acids.

The V call is TRBV5-4, the J call TRBJ1-1; D gene ambiguous. This CDR3 has 14 residues. Trimming removed 2 bases at V and 3 bases at J, with 11 bases between. Germline CDR1 and CDR2: SGHNT and YYREEE (reference sequence). In nucleotides, the CDR3 is TGTGCCAGCAGCTTTCGGATAGAGGACACTGAAGCTTTCTTT. Amino acid sequence: CASSFRIEDTEAFF.

This clone was counted once. This chain connects TRBV27 to TRBJ2-5, with D possibly TRBD1 on 5 matching bases. Germline V gene sequence: CDR1 MNHEY, CDR2 SMNVEV (reference sequence). V dropped 2 bases and J dropped 5 bases, with 9 bases sitting between them. There are 13 residues in the CDR3. CDR3 bases: TGTGCCAGCAGTTTACAGGGTGGGGAGACCCAGTACTTC. This gives the protein CASSLQGGETQYF.

This rearrangement joins TRBV7-2 to TRBJ2-3, with D perhaps TRBD1 (6 bases). CDR3 length: 15 amino acids. V dropped 1 base and J dropped 6 bases, with 14 bases sitting between them. Germline assignment: CDR1 SGHTA and CDR2 FQGNSA. CDR3 sequence reads: CASSLGTARRDTQYF. In nucleotides, the CDR3 is TGTGCCAGCAGCTTAGGGACAGCACGCCGGGATACGCAGTATTTT.

J is TRBJ2-3 and V is TRBV9; D is unresolved. CDR1 and CDR2 (germline): SGDLS, YYNGEE. The CDR3 is made up of 13 amino acids. V lost 0 bases and J lost 2, with 4 bases in between. The DNA of the CDR3 is TGTGCCAGCAGCGTAGCCCTCACAGATACGCAGTATTTT. This translates into CASSVALTDTQYF.

J is TRBJ2-4 and V is TRBV7-9, with D perhaps matching TRBD1 (6 bases). The CDR3 runs to 13 residues. Trimming took 0 bases from V and 6 from J, leaving 6 bases between them. Per the germline V gene, CDR1 is SEHNR and CDR2 is FQNEAQ (reference sequence). The chain's CDR3 is CASSLAGGNIQYF. The CDR3 nucleotides read TGTGCCAGCAGCTTAGCAGGGGGAAACATTCAGTACTTC.

This clone has only one observation. The J gene is TRBJ2-1, the V gene TRBV5-1, with 11 bases aligning to TRBD2. This CDR3 spans 15 amino acids. V lost 6 bases to trimming and J lost 3 bases; unmatched junction nucleotides: 5. CDR1 is SGHRS and CDR2 is YFSETQ in the germline V gene. Written as DNA, the CDR3 is TGCGCCAGCACCCGGACTAGCGGGCACTACAATGAGCAGTTCTTC. Translated: CASTRTSGHYNEQFF. Combining the CDR3 with reference TRBV5-1 and TRBJ2-1 gives the whole variable domain KAGVTQTPRYLIKTRGQQVTLSCSPISGHRSVSWYQQTPGQGLQFLFEYFSETQRNKGNFPGRFSGRQFSNSRSEMNVSTLELGDSALYLCASTRTSGHYNEQFFGPGTRLTVL.

The gene calls are TRBV28 and TRBJ1-1; D is unclear. The germline CDR1 and CDR2 sequences are MDHEN and SYDVKM. V lost 6 bases, J lost 3 bases, and 17 bases lay in between. CDR3 length equals 15 residues. CDR3 bases: TGTGCCAGCAGCTCTGGAGGGCAGCCGCACACTGAAGCTTTCTTT. Encoded protein: CASSSGGQPHTEAFF.

V usage is TRBV5-1 and J usage is TRBJ1-1; the D is unclear. CDR1 and CDR2 (germline): SGHRS, YFSETQ. V lost 5 bases and J lost 2, with 16 bases in between. There are 15 residues in the CDR3. Here the CDR3 reads CASSFSSPGNTEAFF. The CDR3 DNA follows: TGCGCCAGCAGTTTCTCATCCCCAGGAAACACTGAAGCTTTCTTT.

The V gene is TRBV27, the J gene TRBJ2-1; TRBD2 agrees at 10 bases. V shed 3 bases, J shed 8 bases, and the junction held 7 bases outside the gene matches. Germline V CDR1 and CDR2: MNHEY, SMNVEV (reference sequence). CDR3 length equals 15 residues. CDR3 nucleotides: TGTGCCAGCAGTTTGCGAGCGGGGGGGTTTTATGAGCAGTTCTTC. This gives the protein CASSLRAGGFYEQFF.

This clone has more than one count but fewer than ten. V usage is TRBV5-1 and J usage is TRBJ1-5; 7 bases match TRBD1. This CDR3 comprises 17 residues. Per the germline V gene, CDR1 is SGHRS and CDR2 is YFSETQ. J was trimmed by 4 bases and V by 1 base; bases with no gene match: 11. CDR3 nucleotides: TGCGCCAGCAGCTTGACAGGGGACTTTTTCGTAAATCAGCCCCAGCATTTT. Amino acids: CASSLTGDFFVNQPQHF.

V is TRBV5-1 and J is TRBJ2-1; 14 nucleotides line up with TRBD2. The CDR3 is 19 amino acids. The germline gives CDR1 SGHRS, CDR2 YFSETQ. J was trimmed by 1 base and V by 4 bases; bases with no gene match: 10. The CDR3 coding sequence is TGCGCCAGCAGCGCGACTCGGACTAGCGGGAGGACGTCCTACAATGAGCAGTTCTTC. Translating gives CASSATRTSGRTSYNEQFF. The whole variable domain, filled in from reference TRBV5-1 and TRBJ2-1, reads KAGVTQTPRYLIKTRGQQVTLSCSPISGHRSVSWYQQTPGQGLQFLFEYFSETQRNKGNFPGRFSGRQFSNSRSEMNVSTLELGDSALYLCASSATRTSGRTSYNEQFFGPGTRLTVL.

This clone was counted only a few times. The J gene is TRBJ1-2, the V gene TRBV11-1; D remains unclear. Germline V gene lookup returns CDR1 SGHAT and CDR2 FQDESV (reference sequence). The CDR3 sequence is 13 residues long. V was shortened by 1 base and J by 8 bases, with 11 bases between the two germline ends. CDR3 nucleotide sequence: TGTGCCAGCAGCTTAGTGGGGAGTCGGGGCTACACCTTC. Encoded protein: CASSLVGSRGYTF.

CDR3 coding DNA: TGTGCCAGCAGTTCGTACGTACAGGGCGCTGAAGCTTTCTTT. Translated: CASSSYVQGAEAFF. This chain links TRBV28 with TRBJ1-1, with D maybe TRBD1 (6 bases). CDR1 and CDR2 (germline): MDHEN, SYDVKM. The CDR3 is 14 residues long. Between the trimmed V and J ends, which lost 4 bases and 6 bases, there was a span of 15 bases.

The chain uses TRBV19 and TRBJ2-7; 9 nucleotides align to TRBD1. Germline CDR1 is LNHDA and CDR2 is SQIVND (reference sequence). The CDR3 runs 14 residues. Trimming took 5 bases from V and 5 from J; bases not matched to a gene: 7. CDR3: CASSGGQGADEQYF. In DNA form, the CDR3 reads TGTGCCAGTAGTGGGGGACAGGGAGCCGACGAGCAGTACTTC.